These T cell receptor beta chains were read from a single sample in a study of blood T cells in healthy people across ages. TCRdb analysed the 5' RACE reads with MiXCR anew, one entry per CDR3 protein. The repertoire holds some 1.4 million distinct CDR3 sequences, 42% seen once, with roughly 8.2% in the top ten. Sequencing was carried out using blood. All receptors come from a woman aged 18 to 35 in good health. Both conserved end residues are part of each CDR3. A D gene is named only where the DNA matches it firmly. Not every row has a clone size; where given, it reads once, few, many or a size class.

TRBJ2-1	TRBD2	TRBV12-3/TRBV12-4	few	TGTGCCAGCGGAATAGCGGGAGTGTACTATGAGCAGTTCTTC	CASGIAGVYYEQFF
TRBJ1-2	TRBD1	TRBV27	-	TGTGCCACCGGGACAGGGGGAAAGGGCTACACCTTC	CATGTGGKGYTF
TRBJ2-7	TRBD1	TRBV6-5	once	TGTGCCAGCAGTTATTTGCCGGGACAGAGAACCTACGAGCAGTACTTC	CASSYLPGQRTYEQYF
TRBJ1-2	TRBD1	TRBV4-1	-	TGCGCCAGCAGCCAATCATTACCAGGGGCACTTTGGGGACAGGAGGGCTATGGCTACACCTTC	CASSQSLPGALWGQEGYGYTF
TRBJ2-1	TRBD2	TRBV14	-	TGTGCCAGCAGCCAAGATTGGGGACTAGCGGGGGCGGACAATGAGCAGTTCTTC	CASSQDWGLAGADNEQFF
TRBJ2-7	TRBD2	TRBV25-1	-	TGTGCCAGCAGTGAATCCCCAGAAAGGGAGCGGGGCAACAATGAGCAGTACTTC	CASSESPERERGNNEQYF
TRBJ2-3	TRBD2	TRBV27	-	TGTGCCAGCAAGTTTCGGAGCGGGAGAGTATCAGATACGCAGTATTTT	CASKFRSGRVSDTQYF
TRBJ2-5	TRBD2	TRBV6-4	once	TGTGCCAGCAGTGCTAACGAGGGACTAGCGGTTAGTACGATCCAAGAGACCCAGTACTTC	CASSANEGLAVSTIQETQYF
TRBJ2-1	TRBD2	TRBV9	few	TGTGCCAGCAGCGTAGGTAGCGGGAGTGGAAACAATGAGCAGTTCTTC	CASSVGSGSGNNEQFF
TRBJ1-5	-	TRBV12-3/TRBV12-4	-	TGTGCCAGCAGAATCGTGGGGGGGGGAGATTCAGCCCAGCATTTT	CASRIVGGGDSAQHF
TRBJ2-1	TRBD2	TRBV12-3/TRBV12-4	-	TGTGCCAGCAGTTTAATCGTAGCGGGAGTGGGGAATGAGCAGTTCTTC	CASSLIVAGVGNEQFF
TRBJ1-1	-	TRBV7-2	-	TGTGCCAGCGGCCCGCCCCGACAGCCACTGAACACTGAAGCTTTCTTT	CASGPPRQPLNTEAFF
TRBJ1-1	-	TRBV29-1	-	TGCAGCGTCCCTACCCCTTGGGCAGGGAGCACCATGAACACTGAAGCTTTCTTT	CSVPTPWAGSTMNTEAFF
TRBJ2-7	TRBD2	TRBV2	-	TGTGCCAGCAGGCTATTAGCGGGGACCACGATCTACGAGCAGTACTTC	CASRLLAGTTIYEQYF
TRBJ2-7	-	TRBV12-3/TRBV12-4	-	TGTGCCAGCAGATATGGGTCGGTCGAGCAGTACTTC	CASRYGSVEQYF
TRBJ2-1	-	TRBV7-9	many	TGTGCCAGCAGCTTCGGGACTGCCTACAATGAGCAGTTCTTC	CASSFGTAYNEQFF
TRBJ2-5	-	TRBV20-1	few	TGCAGTGCGCCCGGGTCTAAAGAGACCCAGTACTTC	CSAPGSKETQYF
TRBJ2-5	TRBD2	TRBV10-3	-	TGTGCCATCAGTGCGTCTAGCGGGGAACAACAGACCCAGTACTTC	CAISASSGEQQTQYF
TRBJ1-2	-	TRBV6-1	-	TGTGCCAGCAGTCGATCAGGAGTTGGCTACACCTTC	CASSRSGVGYTF
TRBJ2-2	TRBD2	TRBV24-1	-	TGTGCCACCCGAACTAGCGGACTTAACACCGGGGAGCTGTTTTTT	CATRTSGLNTGELFF
TRBJ1-2	-	TRBV14	-	TGTGCCAGCAGCTCAAACGTCAGGGGCCAAAGATCCAACTATGGCTACACCTTC	CASSSNVRGQRSNYGYTF
TRBJ2-1	TRBD1	TRBV9	few	TGTGCCAGCAGCGGCAGGACAGGGGGCTATGAGCAGTTCTTC	CASSGRTGGYEQFF
TRBJ2-7	-	TRBV11-2	few	TGTGCCAGCAGCCCACGAGGGGAGAGCTCCTACGAGCAGTACTTC	CASSPRGESSYEQYF
TRBJ2-4	-	TRBV12-3/TRBV12-4	-	TGTGCCAGCAGCTGGGGGTTCACCAAAAACATTCAGTACTTC	CASSWGFTKNIQYF
TRBJ1-1	TRBD1	TRBV6-2/TRBV6-3	few	TGTGCCAGCAGTCTCGGACAGGGTTTGGGGAACACTGAAGCTTTCTTT	CASSLGQGLGNTEAFF
TRBJ1-1	-	TRBV7-9	-	TGTGCCAGCAGCCAACATGGGGGCACTGAAGCTTTCTTT	CASSQHGGTEAFF
TRBJ1-6	-	TRBV20-1	few	TGCAGTGCTAGGGACACGACTTCACCCCTCCACTTT	CSARDTTSPLHF
TRBJ2-1	-	TRBV9	few	TGTGCCAGCAGCGGAAGTGAGTCGAAGCAGTTCTTC	CASSGSESKQFF
TRBJ2-2	TRBD2	TRBV3-1	-	TGTGCCAGCAGCCAAGCGGGAGGATATGGCGGGGAGCTGTTTTTT	CASSQAGGYGGELFF
TRBJ2-3	TRBD1	TRBV2	-	TGTGCCAGCACGGGACAGGGGACGTATACGCAGTATTTT	CASTGQGTYTQYF
TRBJ2-7	TRBD2	TRBV20-1	-	TGCAGTGCCGGACTAGCGAGTGACGAGCAGTACTTC	CSAGLASDEQYF
TRBJ2-5	TRBD1	TRBV27	-	TGTGCCAGCAGTTTCCAAGACAGGGTCGGAGAGACCCAGTACTTC	CASSFQDRVGETQYF
TRBJ2-1	TRBD2	TRBV20-1	-	TGCAGTGCTAGCCTGACTAGCGGGGACTATAGGAATGAGCAGTTCTTC	CSASLTSGDYRNEQFF
TRBJ2-1	TRBD1	TRBV7-2	few	TGTGCCAGCAGTATCACCCGGGACAGCAAGGGTGAGCAGTTCTTC	CASSITRDSKGEQFF
TRBJ2-5	-	TRBV7-9	-	TGTGCCAGCAGCCTTTTTAAGGCCCGCGTCGACAATGAGCAGTACTTC	CASSLFKARVDNEQYF
TRBJ2-4	-	TRBV12-3/TRBV12-4	few	TGTGCCAGCACCGGCCAAGGGGAGCAGTACTTC	CASTGQGEQYF
TRBJ2-5	TRBD2	TRBV10-3	few	TGTGCCATCAGTGAGGGGAGTCTGGCGGGAGGGCAAGAGACCCAGTACTTC	CAISEGSLAGGQETQYF
TRBJ1-1	-	TRBV18	-	TGTGCCAGCTCACAAGAGGAGAACACTGAAGCTTTCTTT	CASSQEENTEAFF
TRBJ1-2	-	TRBV6-1	-	TGTGCCAGCAGTCCTCAGGACAGATATGGCTACACCTTC	CASSPQDRYGYTF
TRBJ2-1	TRBD2	TRBV4-1	many	TGCGCCAGCAGCCCGGGACTAGCTCCCAATGAGCAGTTCTTC	CASSPGLAPNEQFF
TRBJ2-1	-	TRBV20-1	-	TGCAGTGCCCTAGATGCAGGGGCGGGGAGAGCCTACAATGAGCAGTTCTTC	CSALDAGAGRAYNEQFF
TRBJ2-3	TRBD2	TRBV3-1	few	TGTGCCAGCAGCGAGGGACTAGCGGAAAGCACAGATACGCAGTATTTT	CASSEGLAESTDTQYF
TRBJ2-5	TRBD2	TRBV3-1	-	TGTGCCAGCAGCCAGTGGGGGGGAACAAACTCGGGGACCCAGTACTTC	CASSQWGGTNSGTQYF
TRBJ2-7	TRBD1	TRBV2	-	TGTGCCAGCAGTGAGGACAGGACGCAGTACTTC	CASSEDRTQYF
TRBJ2-7	TRBD2	TRBV20-1	few	TGCAGTGCTAGAGATACCGGGAGGTTCGGCGAGCAGTACTTC	CSARDTGRFGEQYF
TRBJ1-4	-	TRBV20-1	few	TGCAGTGCTAGCAGGGGAAATGAAAAACTGTTTTTT	CSASRGNEKLFF
TRBJ2-3	TRBD2	TRBV20-1	few	TGCAGTGCTAGAGGTGCGGGAGCCCCAGATACGCAGTATTTT	CSARGAGAPDTQYF